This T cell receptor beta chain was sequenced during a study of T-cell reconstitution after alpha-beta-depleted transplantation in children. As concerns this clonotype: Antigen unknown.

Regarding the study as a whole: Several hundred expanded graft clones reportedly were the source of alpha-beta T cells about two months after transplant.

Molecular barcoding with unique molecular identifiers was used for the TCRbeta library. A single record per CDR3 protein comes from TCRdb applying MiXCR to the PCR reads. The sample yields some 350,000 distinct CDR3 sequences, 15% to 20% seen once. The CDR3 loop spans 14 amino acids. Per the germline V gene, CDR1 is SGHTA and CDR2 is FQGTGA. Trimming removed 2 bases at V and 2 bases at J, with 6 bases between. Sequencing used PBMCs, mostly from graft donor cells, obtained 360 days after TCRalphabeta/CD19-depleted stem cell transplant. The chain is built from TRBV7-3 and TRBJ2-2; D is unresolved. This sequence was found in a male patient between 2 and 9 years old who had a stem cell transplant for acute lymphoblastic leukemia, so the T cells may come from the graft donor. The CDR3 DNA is TGTGCCAGCAGCTTATTACCTAACACCGGGGAGCTGTTTTTT. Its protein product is CASSLLPNTGELFF.